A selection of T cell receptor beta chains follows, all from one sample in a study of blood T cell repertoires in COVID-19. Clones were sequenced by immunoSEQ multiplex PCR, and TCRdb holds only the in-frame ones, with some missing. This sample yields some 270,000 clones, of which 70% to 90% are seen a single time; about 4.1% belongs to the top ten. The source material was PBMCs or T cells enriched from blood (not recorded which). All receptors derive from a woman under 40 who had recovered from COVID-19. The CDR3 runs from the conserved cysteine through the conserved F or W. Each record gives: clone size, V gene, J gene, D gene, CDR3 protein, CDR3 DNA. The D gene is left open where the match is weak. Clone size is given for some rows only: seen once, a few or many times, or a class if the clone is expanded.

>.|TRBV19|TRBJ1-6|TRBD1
CASSILEGQGRSPLHF
TGTGCCAGTAGTATACTGGAGGGACAGGGTAGATCACCCCTCCACTTT
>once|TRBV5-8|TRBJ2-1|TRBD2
CASSLHPGTSGGNEQFF
TGTGCCAGCAGCTTGCACCCCGGGACTAGCGGAGGGAATGAGCAGTTCTTC
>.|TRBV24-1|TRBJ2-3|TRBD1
CATSDYRTGTSTDTQYF
TGTGCCACCAGTGACTACCGGACAGGCACAAGCACAGATACGCAGTATTTT
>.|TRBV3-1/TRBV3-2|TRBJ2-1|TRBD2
CASSQGAGAYNEQFF
TGTGCCAGCAGCCAAGGGGCGGGGGCCTACAATGAGCAGTTCTTC
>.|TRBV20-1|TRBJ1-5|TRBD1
CSASTGVSNQPQHF
TGCAGTGCTAGTACAGGGGTCAGCAATCAGCCCCAGCATTTT
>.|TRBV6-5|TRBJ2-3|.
CASSYSTGSTDTQYF
TGTGCCAGCAGTTACTCGACAGGCTCCACAGATACGCAGTATTTT
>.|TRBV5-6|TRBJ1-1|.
CASSQTETGRTEAFF
TGTGCCAGCAGCCAGACGGAGACAGGTCGCACTGAAGCTTTCTTT
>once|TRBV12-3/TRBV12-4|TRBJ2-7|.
CASTPGDGYEQYF
TGTGCCAGCACCCCCGGTGATGGCTACGAGCAGTACTTC
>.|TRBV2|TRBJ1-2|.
CASSVSGILPHTF
TGTGCCAGCAGCGTATCCGGGATCCTCCCCCACACCTTC
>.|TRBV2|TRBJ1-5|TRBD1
CASIGQGSEPQHF
TGTGCCAGCATTGGACAGGGTAGTGAGCCCCAGCATTTT
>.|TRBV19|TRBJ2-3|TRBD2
CATAGLAKVTDTQYF
TGTGCCACCGCGGGACTAGCGAAAGTCACAGATACGCAGTATTTT
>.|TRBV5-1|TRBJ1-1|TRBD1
CASSLGPGTGNTEAFF
TGCGCCAGCAGCTTGGGGCCCGGGACAGGGAACACTGAAGCTTTCTTT
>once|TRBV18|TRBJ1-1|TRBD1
CASSETGARGSEAFF
TGTGCCAGCTCGGAAACAGGGGCGCGCGGGTCTGAAGCTTTCTTT
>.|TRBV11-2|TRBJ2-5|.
CASSRSGETQYF
TGTGCCAGCAGCCGTTCGGGGGAGACCCAGTACTTC
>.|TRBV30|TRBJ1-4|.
CAWSVQEKLFF
TGTGCCTGGAGTGTGCAGGAAAAACTGTTTTTT
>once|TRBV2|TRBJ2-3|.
CASSPRSLSTDTQYF
TGTGCCAGCAGTCCTCGGTCCCTTAGCACAGATACGCAGTATTTT
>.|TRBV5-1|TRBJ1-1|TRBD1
CASSKSPGTGTEAFF
TGCGCCAGCAGCAAAAGTCCCGGGACAGGGACTGAAGCTTTCTTT
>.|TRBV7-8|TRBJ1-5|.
CASSLRLAGQPQHF
TGTGCCAGCAGCCTACGCCTTGCGGGCCAGCCCCAGCATTTT
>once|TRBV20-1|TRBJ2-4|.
CSASGDIQYF
TGCAGTGCTAGCGGAGACATTCAGTACTTC
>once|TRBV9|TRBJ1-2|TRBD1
CASSSPTGQVYGYTF
TGTGCCAGCAGCAGCCCGACAGGGCAGGTCTATGGCTACACCTTC
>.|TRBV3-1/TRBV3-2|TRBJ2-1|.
CASSQDPWGVTEQFF
TGTGCCAGCAGCCAAGACCCTTGGGGGGTCACTGAGCAGTTCTTC
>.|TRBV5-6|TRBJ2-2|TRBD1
CASSGTEDRNTGELFF
TGTGCCAGCAGCGGGACAGAGGACCGGAACACCGGGGAGCTGTTTTTT
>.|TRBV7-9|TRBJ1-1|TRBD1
CASSLQGAGTEAFF
TGTGCCAGCAGCCTGCAGGGGGCCGGGACTGAAGCTTTCTTT
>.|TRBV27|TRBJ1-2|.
CASRRREGLYGYTF
TGTGCCAGCAGACGCAGGGAAGGCCTCTATGGCTACACCTTC
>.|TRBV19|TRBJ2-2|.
CASSTYRATGELFF
TGTGCCAGTAGTACCTACAGGGCCACCGGGGAGCTGTTTTTT
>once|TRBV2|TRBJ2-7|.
CASKDSGLTYEQYF
TGTGCCAGCAAGGACAGCGGACTCACCTACGAGCAGTACTTC
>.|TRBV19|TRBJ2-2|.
CASKSGGTNTGELFF
TGTGCCAGTAAGTCTGGAGGTACGAACACCGGGGAGCTGTTTTTT
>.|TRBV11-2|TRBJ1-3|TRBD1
CASSLELRGVSGNTIYF
TGTGCCAGCAGCTTAGAGCTCAGGGGGGTCTCTGGAAACACCATATATTTT
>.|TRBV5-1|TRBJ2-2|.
CASSLGGFTGELFF
TGCGCCAGCAGCTTGGGAGGGTTCACCGGGGAGCTGTTTTTT
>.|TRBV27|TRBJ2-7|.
CASSPETASYEQYF
TGTGCCAGCAGCCCCGAGACAGCTTCCTACGAGCAGTACTTC
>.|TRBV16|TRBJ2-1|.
CASRHSSGLSYNEQFF
TGTGCCAGCAGACACAGTTCTGGACTGTCCTACAATGAGCAGTTCTTC
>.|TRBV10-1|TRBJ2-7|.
CASSAGNEQYF
TGCGCCAGCAGTGCAGGGAACGAGCAGTACTTC
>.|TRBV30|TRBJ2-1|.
CAWRIRGNEQFF
TGTGCCTGGAGGATACGGGGAAATGAGCAGTTCTTC
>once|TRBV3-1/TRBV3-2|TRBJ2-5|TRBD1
CASRRLVQGAGGETQYF
TGTGCCAGCAGGAGATTGGTACAGGGGGCCGGTGGAGAGACCCAGTACTTC
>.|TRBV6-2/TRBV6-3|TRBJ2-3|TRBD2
CASSPSGRSTDTQYF
TGTGCCAGCAGCCCCAGCGGGAGATCGACAGATACGCAGTATTTT
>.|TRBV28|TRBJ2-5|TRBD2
CASSPPLAGVGTQYF
TGTGCCAGCAGCCCGCCCCTAGCGGGGGTCGGGACCCAGTACTTC
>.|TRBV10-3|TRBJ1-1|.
CAIISSGEYTEAFF
TGTGCCATCATTTCCTCAGGGGAGTACACTGAAGCTTTCTTT
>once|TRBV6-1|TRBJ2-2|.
CASSEAGVGSNTGELFF
TGTGCCAGCAGTGAAGCAGGGGTGGGATCGAACACCGGGGAGCTGTTTTTT
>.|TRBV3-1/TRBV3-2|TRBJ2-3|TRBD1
CASSLRPGQGATLTDTQYF
TGTGCCAGCAGCCTGAGGCCGGGACAGGGAGCAACTCTCACAGATACGCAGTATTTT
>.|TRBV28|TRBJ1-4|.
CASSFGWGEEKLFF
TGTGCCAGCAGTTTCGGTTGGGGGGAGGAAAAACTGTTTTTT
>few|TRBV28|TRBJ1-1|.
CASSYRQGEGTEAFF
TGTGCCAGCAGTTACCGGCAGGGTGAAGGCACTGAAGCTTTCTTT
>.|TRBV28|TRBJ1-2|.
CASSPTPTGAYGYTF
TGTGCCAGCAGTCCGACCCCGACAGGAGCCTATGGCTACACCTTC
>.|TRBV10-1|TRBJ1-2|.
CASSESGDYGYTF
TGCGCCAGCAGTGAGTCGGGAGACTATGGCTACACCTTC
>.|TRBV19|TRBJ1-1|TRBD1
CASSIDTPGTVNTEAFF
TGTGCCAGTAGTATCGACACTCCCGGGACAGTGAACACTGAAGCTTTCTTT
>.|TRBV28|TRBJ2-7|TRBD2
CASSFRTSGIYEQYF
TGTGCCAGCAGTTTTCGAACTAGCGGTATCTACGAGCAGTACTTC